This T cell receptor (beta chain) was observed in a study of breast tumors, draining lymph nodes, adjacent tissues. The study's findings and limits: Luminal-like breast cancer showed significantly greater tumor-nontumor repertoire similarity than basal-like breast cancer did.

Only a few counts were recorded for this clonotype. Its antigen is unknown. TCRdb independently ran MiXCR on the multiplex PCR reads; one entry per CDR3 protein. Here the sample spans approximately 130,000 distinct CDR3 sequences, around 21% being singletons. Axillary draining lymph nodes of breast cancer patients supplied the node samples. Trimming pared 6 bases from V and 5 bases from J, leaving 14 bases between. The germline V gene encodes CDR1 LNHDA and CDR2 SQIVND (reference sequence). This CDR3 is 14 amino acids long. V usage is TRBV19 and J usage is TRBJ1-5; D is undetermined. The sequenced material came from axillary lymph node tissue. This sequence originates from a female donor with breast cancer. Some clones in this sample may be carry-over from other donors' samples. DNA for the CDR3: TGTGCCAGTAGCGGCCCAGAACTTTATCAGCCCCAGCATTTT. Amino acid sequence: CASSGPELYQPQHF.